This is a list of T cell receptor beta chains from one sample in a study of T-cell reconstitution after alpha-beta-depleted transplantation in children. TCRdb re-called the PCR reads with MiXCR, one entry per CDR3 protein. The sample lists hundreds of thousands of distinct CDR3 sequences, under 15% occurring once. The sample here was PBMCs, taken before TCRalphabeta/CD19-depleted stem cell transplant. The receptor source for this set is a girl aged 2-15 years with congenital amegakaryocytic thrombocytopenia, due to receive a stem cell transplant. Each CDR3 is given with its conserved first and last residue. Each record gives: D gene, clone size, V gene, J gene, CDR3 DNA, CDR3 protein. D genes are given only for firm matches. Expanded clones get a size class; other rows say once, few or many, or leave the size out.

D gene: .; clone size: .; V gene: TRBV7-7; J gene: TRBJ2-5; CDR3 DNA: TGTGCCAGCAGCAAGCGGGACCAAGAGACCCAGTACTTC; CDR3 protein: CASSKRDQETQYF
D gene: .; clone size: many; V gene: TRBV5-1; J gene: TRBJ2-1; CDR3 DNA: TGCGCCAGCAGCTCGAGGACGGAGGATAGGAAGTTCTTC; CDR3 protein: CASSSRTEDRKFF
D gene: TRBD2; clone size: many; V gene: TRBV29-1; J gene: TRBJ2-3; CDR3 DNA: TGCAGCGCCCAAGCGGGGAGACTAATCACAGATACGCAGTATTTT; CDR3 protein: CSAQAGRLITDTQYF
D gene: TRBD2; clone size: many; V gene: TRBV20-1; J gene: TRBJ2-1; CDR3 DNA: TGCAGTGCTTCTAGCGGGGTATACAATGAGCAGTTCTTC; CDR3 protein: CSASSGVYNEQFF
D gene: TRBD2; clone size: many; V gene: TRBV5-1; J gene: TRBJ2-5; CDR3 DNA: TGTGCCAGCAGCTTAGCGGGACCACAAGAGACCCAGTACTTC; CDR3 protein: CASSLAGPQETQYF
D gene: .; clone size: many; V gene: TRBV25-1; J gene: TRBJ2-7; CDR3 DNA: TGTGCCAGCAGTGAATACAACGAGCAGTACTTC; CDR3 protein: CASSEYNEQYF
D gene: .; clone size: .; V gene: TRBV29-1; J gene: TRBJ2-7; CDR3 DNA: TGCAGCGTTGAAGTAACGGGGTCCTACGAGCAGTACTTC; CDR3 protein: CSVEVTGSYEQYF
D gene: .; clone size: .; V gene: TRBV5-1; J gene: TRBJ2-1; CDR3 DNA: TGCGCCAGCAGCTTGGACCCACAGAATAATGAGCAGTTCTTC; CDR3 protein: CASSLDPQNNEQFF
D gene: .; clone size: .; V gene: TRBV5-1; J gene: TRBJ1-3; CDR3 DNA: TGCGCCAGCAGCTTGGTAATCTTGGCTCAATCCTACTCTGGAAACACCATATATTTT; CDR3 protein: CASSLVILAQSYSGNTIYF
D gene: .; clone size: many; V gene: TRBV12-3/TRBV12-4; J gene: TRBJ2-7; CDR3 DNA: TGTGCCAGCAGTTTCCTCGTACTCGAGCAGTACTTC; CDR3 protein: CASSFLVLEQYF
D gene: .; clone size: .; V gene: TRBV28; J gene: TRBJ2-1; CDR3 DNA: TGTGCCAGCAGTCCGTTTTTCACTAGTGTTCGTGAGCAGTCCTTC; CDR3 protein: CASSPFFTSVREQSF
D gene: TRBD2; clone size: few; V gene: TRBV4-1; J gene: TRBJ2-1; CDR3 DNA: TGCGCCAGCAGCCAAGATAGACTAGCGGGAGAGAAATACAATGAGCAGTTCTTC; CDR3 protein: CASSQDRLAGEKYNEQFF
D gene: .; clone size: many; V gene: TRBV30; J gene: TRBJ2-3; CDR3 DNA: TGTGCCCACTACACAGATACGCAGTATTTT; CDR3 protein: CAHYTDTQYF
D gene: .; clone size: many; V gene: TRBV12-3/TRBV12-4; J gene: TRBJ2-3; CDR3 DNA: TGTGCCAGCAGTCTGAATGTCGCTACAGATACGCAGTATTTT; CDR3 protein: CASSLNVATDTQYF
D gene: .; clone size: many; V gene: TRBV5-1; J gene: TRBJ2-7; CDR3 DNA: TGCGCCAGCAGCTTGGAGTCCGGAGAGCAGTACTTC; CDR3 protein: CASSLESGEQYF
D gene: TRBD1; clone size: few; V gene: TRBV27; J gene: TRBJ2-1; CDR3 DNA: TGTGCCAGCAGTCCGCGACAGGGGCTCCCAAACGAAAACTTCTTC; CDR3 protein: CASSPRQGLPNENFF
D gene: TRBD2; clone size: .; V gene: TRBV20-1; J gene: TRBJ2-4; CDR3 DNA: TGCAGTGCTAGAGGACTAGCGGGAGTAAGGATTCAGTACTTC; CDR3 protein: CSARGLAGVRIQYF
D gene: TRBD2; clone size: .; V gene: TRBV3-1; J gene: TRBJ2-2; CDR3 DNA: TGTGCCAGCAGCCAAGAAGGACTAGCCGGGGAGCTGTTTTTT; CDR3 protein: CASSQEGLAGELFF
D gene: .; clone size: few; V gene: TRBV30; J gene: TRBJ2-2; CDR3 DNA: TGTGCCTCGAGCAGGCGAGGGGAGCTGTTTTTT; CDR3 protein: CASSRRGELFF
D gene: .; clone size: many; V gene: TRBV7-2; J gene: TRBJ2-3; CDR3 DNA: TGTGCCAGCAGTGGACTTTTCTCCACAGATACGCAGTATTTT; CDR3 protein: CASSGLFSTDTQYF
D gene: .; clone size: few; V gene: TRBV7-2; J gene: TRBJ2-6; CDR3 DNA: TGTGCCAGCACTAGGGACGGCAAGGCCAACGTCCTGACTTTC; CDR3 protein: CASTRDGKANVLTF
D gene: .; clone size: .; V gene: TRBV29-1; J gene: TRBJ1-1; CDR3 DNA: TGCAGCGTTGAGGGTTGGCAGAAGAACACTGAAGCTTTCTTT; CDR3 protein: CSVEGWQKNTEAFF
D gene: TRBD1; clone size: .; V gene: TRBV20-1; J gene: TRBJ2-1; CDR3 DNA: TGCAGTGCGGCAGGGGGTGAGCAGTTCTTC; CDR3 protein: CSAAGGEQFF
D gene: .; clone size: .; V gene: TRBV7-3; J gene: TRBJ2-2; CDR3 DNA: TGTGCCAGCAGCTCCCTCCCTGGGGGGCGATCCGGGGAGCTGTTTTTT; CDR3 protein: CASSSLPGGRSGELFF
D gene: TRBD2; clone size: few; V gene: TRBV12-3/TRBV12-4; J gene: TRBJ2-1; CDR3 DNA: TGTGCCAGCAGTTTAGCGTATAGGGCGGGGGGATACAATGAGCAGTTCTTC; CDR3 protein: CASSLAYRAGGYNEQFF
D gene: .; clone size: many; V gene: TRBV28; J gene: TRBJ2-7; CDR3 DNA: TGTGCCAGCAGCGGGAGTTTCTCCTACGAGCAGTACTTC; CDR3 protein: CASSGSFSYEQYF
D gene: .; clone size: many; V gene: TRBV5-1; J gene: TRBJ2-2; CDR3 DNA: TGCGCCAGCAGCTTGCCCCCCACCAGAACCGGGGAGCTGTTTTTT; CDR3 protein: CASSLPPTRTGELFF
D gene: TRBD2; clone size: many; V gene: TRBV20-1; J gene: TRBJ2-5; CDR3 DNA: TGCAGTGCTTTGAGCGGGAATCAAGAGACCCAGTACTTC; CDR3 protein: CSALSGNQETQYF
D gene: .; clone size: many; V gene: TRBV20-1; J gene: TRBJ1-1; CDR3 DNA: TGCAGCTCTAGCCACCGATCAAACACTGAAGCTTTCTTT; CDR3 protein: CSSSHRSNTEAFF
D gene: .; clone size: many; V gene: TRBV20-1; J gene: TRBJ2-5; CDR3 DNA: TGCAGTGCTAGAAAGCCCCTGGTCCAAGAGACCCAGTACTTC; CDR3 protein: CSARKPLVQETQYF
D gene: .; clone size: .; V gene: TRBV11-2; J gene: TRBJ1-1; CDR3 DNA: TGTGCCAGCAGCTTAAGGTCCCTCGTTGGGGGAGTGAACACTGAAGCTTTCTTT; CDR3 protein: CASSLRSLVGGVNTEAFF
D gene: .; clone size: few; V gene: TRBV20-1; J gene: TRBJ2-5; CDR3 DNA: TGCAGTGCTAGAGACGACCGAGAGACCCAGTACTTC; CDR3 protein: CSARDDRETQYF
D gene: .; clone size: many; V gene: TRBV20-1; J gene: TRBJ2-3; CDR3 DNA: TGCAGTGCTGGAGATGTTATGGGGTCCACAGATACGCAGTATTTT; CDR3 protein: CSAGDVMGSTDTQYF
D gene: TRBD2; clone size: .; V gene: TRBV5-1; J gene: TRBJ2-7; CDR3 DNA: TGCGCCAGCAGCATCCCCGGGAGGGCCCCCGAGCAGTACTTC; CDR3 protein: CASSIPGRAPEQYF
D gene: .; clone size: many; V gene: TRBV20-1; J gene: TRBJ1-1; CDR3 DNA: TGCAGTGCTAGGACTTTGGAGGAAAGGACTGAAGCTTTCTTT; CDR3 protein: CSARTLEERTEAFF
D gene: TRBD2; clone size: .; V gene: TRBV11-1; J gene: TRBJ2-6; CDR3 DNA: TGTGCCAGCAGCCTTGGGACTAGCGGGCTCTCTGGGGCCAACGTCCTGACTTTC; CDR3 protein: CASSLGTSGLSGANVLTF
D gene: .; clone size: many; V gene: TRBV20-1; J gene: TRBJ2-7; CDR3 DNA: TGCAGTGCTACTAATAGTCCTTCCTTCTACGAGCAGTACTTC; CDR3 protein: CSATNSPSFYEQYF
D gene: .; clone size: many; V gene: TRBV5-1; J gene: TRBJ2-7; CDR3 DNA: TGCGCCAGCAGCTTGGCTCCCGAGGGTTGGTACGAGCAGTACTTC; CDR3 protein: CASSLAPEGWYEQYF
D gene: .; clone size: .; V gene: TRBV6-5; J gene: TRBJ1-5; CDR3 DNA: TGTGCCAGCAGTTACTGGCGGGATCAGCCCCAGCATTTT; CDR3 protein: CASSYWRDQPQHF
D gene: .; clone size: many; V gene: TRBV15; J gene: TRBJ1-2; CDR3 DNA: TGTGCCACCAGCAGAGTAGGGTCTAACTCGTACTATGGCTACACCTTC; CDR3 protein: CATSRVGSNSYYGYTF
D gene: .; clone size: many; V gene: TRBV20-1; J gene: TRBJ2-7; CDR3 DNA: TGCAGTGCTAGAGGTAGGGGTGTGAACGAGCAGTACTTC; CDR3 protein: CSARGRGVNEQYF
D gene: .; clone size: .; V gene: TRBV20-1; J gene: TRBJ2-7; CDR3 DNA: TGCAGTGTTCCACAGACCTACGAGCAGTACTTC; CDR3 protein: CSVPQTYEQYF
D gene: .; clone size: many; V gene: TRBV11-1; J gene: TRBJ2-1; CDR3 DNA: TGTGCCAGCAGCTTTGCGCTGGCAGGTGGCAATGAGCAGTTCTTC; CDR3 protein: CASSFALAGGNEQFF
D gene: .; clone size: few; V gene: TRBV24-1; J gene: TRBJ2-3; CDR3 DNA: TGTGCCACCAGTGATTTGCGGGACACAGATACGCAGTATTTT; CDR3 protein: CATSDLRDTDTQYF
D gene: TRBD2; clone size: .; V gene: TRBV5-1; J gene: TRBJ2-1; CDR3 DNA: TGCGCCAGCAGCCCTGTACTAGCGGGAGGCCTCGACGAGCAGTTCTTC; CDR3 protein: CASSPVLAGGLDEQFF
D gene: .; clone size: many; V gene: TRBV24-1; J gene: TRBJ2-2; CDR3 DNA: TGTGCCACCCTGGACGCGAACACCGGGGAGCTGTTTTTT; CDR3 protein: CATLDANTGELFF